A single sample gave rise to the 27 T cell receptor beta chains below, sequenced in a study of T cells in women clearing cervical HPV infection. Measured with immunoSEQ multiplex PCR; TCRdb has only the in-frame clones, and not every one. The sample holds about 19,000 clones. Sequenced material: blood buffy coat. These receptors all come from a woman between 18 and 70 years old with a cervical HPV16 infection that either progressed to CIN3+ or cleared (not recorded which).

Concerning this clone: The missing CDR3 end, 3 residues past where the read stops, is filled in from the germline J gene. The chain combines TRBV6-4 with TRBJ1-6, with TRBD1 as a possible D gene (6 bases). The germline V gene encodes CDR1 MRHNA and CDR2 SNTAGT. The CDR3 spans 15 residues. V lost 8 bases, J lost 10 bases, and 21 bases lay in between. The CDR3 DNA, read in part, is TGTGCCAGCTCTTCCCAGGGGATCTTCGGGTCACCC. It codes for CASSSQGIFGSP. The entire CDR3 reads CASSSQGIFGSPLHF.

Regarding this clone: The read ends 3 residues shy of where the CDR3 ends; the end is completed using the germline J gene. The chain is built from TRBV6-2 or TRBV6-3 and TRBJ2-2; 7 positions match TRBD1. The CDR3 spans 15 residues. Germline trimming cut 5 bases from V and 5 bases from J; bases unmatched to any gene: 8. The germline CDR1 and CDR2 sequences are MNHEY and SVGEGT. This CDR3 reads CASSRNNRGTGELFF. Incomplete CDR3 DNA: TGTGCCAGCAGTAGGAATAACAGGGGAACCGGGGAG.

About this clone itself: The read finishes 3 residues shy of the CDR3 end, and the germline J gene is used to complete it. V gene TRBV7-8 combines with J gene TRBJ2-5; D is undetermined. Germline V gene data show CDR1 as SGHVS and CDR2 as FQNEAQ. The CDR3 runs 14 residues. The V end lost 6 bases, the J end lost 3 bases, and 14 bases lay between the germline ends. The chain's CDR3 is CASSLGSPKETQYF. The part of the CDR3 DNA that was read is TGTGCCAGCAGTCTTGGCTCTCCCAAAGAGACC.

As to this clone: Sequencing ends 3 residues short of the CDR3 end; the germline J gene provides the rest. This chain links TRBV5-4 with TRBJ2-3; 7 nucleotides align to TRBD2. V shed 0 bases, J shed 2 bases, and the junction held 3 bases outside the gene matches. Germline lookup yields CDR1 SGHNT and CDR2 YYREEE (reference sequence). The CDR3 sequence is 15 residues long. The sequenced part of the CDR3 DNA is TGTGCCAGCAGCTTGGCGCGGGGGAACACAGATACG. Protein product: CASSLARGNTDT. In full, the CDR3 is CASSLARGNTDTQYF.

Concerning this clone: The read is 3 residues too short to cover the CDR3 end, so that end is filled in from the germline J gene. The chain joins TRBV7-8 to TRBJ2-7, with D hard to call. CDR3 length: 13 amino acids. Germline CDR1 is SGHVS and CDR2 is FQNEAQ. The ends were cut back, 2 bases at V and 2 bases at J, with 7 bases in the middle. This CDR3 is CASSLSLAYEQYF. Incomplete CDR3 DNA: TGTGCCAGCAGCTTAAGCCTAGCCTACGAG.

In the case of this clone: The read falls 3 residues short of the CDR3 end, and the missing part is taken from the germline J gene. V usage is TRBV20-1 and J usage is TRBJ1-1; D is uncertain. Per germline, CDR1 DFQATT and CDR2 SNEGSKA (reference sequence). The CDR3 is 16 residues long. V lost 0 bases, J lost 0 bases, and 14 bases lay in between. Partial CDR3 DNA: TGCAGTGCTAGAGATCTGGTAAAGGCCTTGAACACTGAA. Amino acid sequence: CSARDLVKALNTE. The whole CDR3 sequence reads CSARDLVKALNTEAFF.

Incomplete CDR3 DNA: TGCAGTGCTAGAGCGATTGGGGGACTAGCGGGACCATCCTACAATGAG. It specifies CSARAIGGLAGPSYNE. The full CDR3 sequence reads CSARAIGGLAGPSYNEQFF. This rearrangement joins TRBV20-1 to TRBJ2-1; 13 bases line up with TRBD2. From the germline J gene comes the end of the CDR3, since the read stops 3 residues before it. The CDR3 has 19 amino acids. Germline V lookup: CDR1 DFQATT, CDR2 SNEGSKA (reference sequence). The J segment lost 1 base and the V segment lost 1 base, leaving 10 bases of the junction unmatched.

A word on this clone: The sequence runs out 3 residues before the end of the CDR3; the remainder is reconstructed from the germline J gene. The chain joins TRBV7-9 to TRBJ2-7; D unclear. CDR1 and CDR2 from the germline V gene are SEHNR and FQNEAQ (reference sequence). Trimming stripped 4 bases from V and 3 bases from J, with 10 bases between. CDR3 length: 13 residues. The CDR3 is CASSSRFSYEQYF. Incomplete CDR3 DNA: TGTGCCAGCAGCTCGCGGTTCAGCTACGAG.

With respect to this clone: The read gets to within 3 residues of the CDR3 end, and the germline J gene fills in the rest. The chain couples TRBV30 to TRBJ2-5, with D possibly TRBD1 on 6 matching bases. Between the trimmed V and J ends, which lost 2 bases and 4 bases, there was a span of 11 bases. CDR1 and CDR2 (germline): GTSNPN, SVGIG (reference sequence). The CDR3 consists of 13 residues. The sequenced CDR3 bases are TGTGCCTGGAGTTCAGGGGCGCGAGAGACC. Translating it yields CAWSSGARET. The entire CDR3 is CAWSSGARETQYF.

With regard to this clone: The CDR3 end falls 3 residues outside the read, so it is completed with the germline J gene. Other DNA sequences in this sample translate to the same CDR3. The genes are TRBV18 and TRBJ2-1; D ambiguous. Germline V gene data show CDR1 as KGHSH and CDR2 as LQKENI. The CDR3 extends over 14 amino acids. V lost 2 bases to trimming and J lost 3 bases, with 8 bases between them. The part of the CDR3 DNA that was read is TGTGCCAGCTCACCATTCGCGGACTACAATGAG. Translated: CASSPFADYNE. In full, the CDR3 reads CASSPFADYNEQFF. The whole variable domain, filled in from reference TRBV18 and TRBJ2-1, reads NAGVMQNPRHLVRRRGQEARLRCSPMKGHSHVYWYRQLPEEGLKFMVYLQKENIIDESGMPKERFSAEFPKEGPSILRIQQVVRGDSAAYFCASSPFADYNEQFFGPGTRLTVL.

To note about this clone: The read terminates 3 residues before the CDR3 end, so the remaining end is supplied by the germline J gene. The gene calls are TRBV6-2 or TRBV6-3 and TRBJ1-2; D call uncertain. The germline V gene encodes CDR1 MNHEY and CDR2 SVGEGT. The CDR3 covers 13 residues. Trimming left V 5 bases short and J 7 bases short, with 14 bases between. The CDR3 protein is CASSRQSPSGYTF. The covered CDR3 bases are TGTGCCAGCAGTCGTCAGAGTCCCTCTGGC.

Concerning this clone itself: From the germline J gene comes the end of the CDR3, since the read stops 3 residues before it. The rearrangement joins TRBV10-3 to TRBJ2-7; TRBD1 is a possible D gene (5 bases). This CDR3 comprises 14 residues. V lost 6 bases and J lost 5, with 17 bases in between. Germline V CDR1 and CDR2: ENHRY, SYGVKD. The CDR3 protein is CAIRAQGLSDEQYF. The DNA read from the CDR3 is TGTGCCATCAGAGCTCAGGGCTTGTCTGACGAG.

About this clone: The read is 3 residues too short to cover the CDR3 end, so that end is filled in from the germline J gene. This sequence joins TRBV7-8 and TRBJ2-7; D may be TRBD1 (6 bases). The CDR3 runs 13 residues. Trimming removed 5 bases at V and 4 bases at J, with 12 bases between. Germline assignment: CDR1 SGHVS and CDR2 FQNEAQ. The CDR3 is CASSIPQGYEQYF. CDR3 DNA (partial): TGTGCCAGCAGCATACCACAGGGATACGAG.

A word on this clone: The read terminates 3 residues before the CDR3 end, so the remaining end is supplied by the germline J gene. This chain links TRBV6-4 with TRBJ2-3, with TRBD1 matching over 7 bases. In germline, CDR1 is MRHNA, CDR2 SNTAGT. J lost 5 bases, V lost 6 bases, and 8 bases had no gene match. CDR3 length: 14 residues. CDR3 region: CASSQGQRGDTQYF. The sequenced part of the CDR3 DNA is TGTGCCAGCAGCCAGGGACAGCGCGGAGATACG.

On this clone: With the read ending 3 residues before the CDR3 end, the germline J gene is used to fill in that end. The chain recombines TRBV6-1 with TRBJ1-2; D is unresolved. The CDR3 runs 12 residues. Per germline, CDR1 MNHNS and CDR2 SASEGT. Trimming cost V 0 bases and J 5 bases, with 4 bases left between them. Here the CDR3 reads CASSEAQYGYTF. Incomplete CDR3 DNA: TGTGCCAGCAGTGAAGCACAGTATGGC.

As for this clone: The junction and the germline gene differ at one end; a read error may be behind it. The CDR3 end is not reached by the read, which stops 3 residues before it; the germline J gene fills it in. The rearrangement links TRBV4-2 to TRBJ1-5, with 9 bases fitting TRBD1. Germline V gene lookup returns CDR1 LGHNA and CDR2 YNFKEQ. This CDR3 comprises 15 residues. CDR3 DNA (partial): TGCGCCAGCAGCCAAGGGACAGGGAGGGATCAGCCC. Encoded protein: CASSQGTGRDQP. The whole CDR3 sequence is CASSQGTGRDQPQHF.

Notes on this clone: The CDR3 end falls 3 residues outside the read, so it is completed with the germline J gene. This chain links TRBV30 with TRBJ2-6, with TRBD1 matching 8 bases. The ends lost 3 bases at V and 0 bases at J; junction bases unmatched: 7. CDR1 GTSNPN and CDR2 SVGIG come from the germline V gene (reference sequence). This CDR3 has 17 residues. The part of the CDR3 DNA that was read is TGTGCCTGGAGGGACAGGGTCTCCCTCTCTGGGGCCAACGTC. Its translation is CAWRDRVSLSGANV. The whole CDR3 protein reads CAWRDRVSLSGANVLTF.

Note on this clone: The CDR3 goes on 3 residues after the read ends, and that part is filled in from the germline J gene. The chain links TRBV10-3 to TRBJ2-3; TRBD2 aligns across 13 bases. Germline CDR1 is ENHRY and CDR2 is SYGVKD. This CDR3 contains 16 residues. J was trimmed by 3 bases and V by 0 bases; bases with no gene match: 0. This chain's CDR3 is CAISESTSGGTDTQYF. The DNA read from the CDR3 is TGTGCCATCAGTGAGTCGACTAGCGGGGGGACAGATACG.

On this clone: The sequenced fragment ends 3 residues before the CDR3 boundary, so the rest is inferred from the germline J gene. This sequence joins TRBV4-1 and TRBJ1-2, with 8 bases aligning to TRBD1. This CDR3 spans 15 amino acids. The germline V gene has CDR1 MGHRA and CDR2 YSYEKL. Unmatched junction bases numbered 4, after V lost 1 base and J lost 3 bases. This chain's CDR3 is CASSQGVTGDYGYTF. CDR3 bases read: TGCGCCAGCAGCCAAGGGGTGACAGGGGACTATGGC.

This CDR3 reads CASSREQGDEQFF. CDR3 DNA, as far as it was read: TGTGCCAGCAGCCGAGAACAGGGGGATGAG. The chain joins TRBV4-2 to TRBJ2-1; the match to TRBD1 covers 8 bases. The CDR3 end lies 3 residues beyond the end of the read and is filled in from the germline J gene. The germline V gene encodes CDR1 LGHNA and CDR2 YNFKEQ. The CDR3 consists of 13 residues. V lost 4 bases, J lost 8 bases, and 4 bases stayed unmatched.

The chain's CDR3 is CSVEGTGKYEQYF. The sequenced part of the CDR3 DNA is TGCAGCGTTGAGGGGACAGGTAAATACGAG. The chain is built from TRBV29-1 and TRBJ2-7, with 8 positions matching TRBD1. Read sequence stops 3 residues before the CDR3 end, and the germline J gene provides the missing end. Germline lookup yields CDR1 SQVTM and CDR2 ANQGSEA. After removal of 3 bases from V and 4 bases from J, the junction contained 5 bases not matched to a gene. The CDR3 is 13 amino acids.

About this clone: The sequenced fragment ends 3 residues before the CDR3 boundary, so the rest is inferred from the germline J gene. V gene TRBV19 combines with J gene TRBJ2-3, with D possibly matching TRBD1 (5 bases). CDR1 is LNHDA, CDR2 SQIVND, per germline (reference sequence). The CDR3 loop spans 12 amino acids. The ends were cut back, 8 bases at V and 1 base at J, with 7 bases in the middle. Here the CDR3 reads CASGARTDTQYF. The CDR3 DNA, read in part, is TGTGCCAGTGGGGCTCGCACAGATACG.

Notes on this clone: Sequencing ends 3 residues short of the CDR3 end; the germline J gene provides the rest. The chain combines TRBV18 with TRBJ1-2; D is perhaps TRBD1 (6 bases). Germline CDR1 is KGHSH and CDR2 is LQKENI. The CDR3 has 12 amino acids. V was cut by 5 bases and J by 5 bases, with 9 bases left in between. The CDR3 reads CASSEDRYGYTF. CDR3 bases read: TGTGCCAGCTCAGAGGACAGATATGGC.

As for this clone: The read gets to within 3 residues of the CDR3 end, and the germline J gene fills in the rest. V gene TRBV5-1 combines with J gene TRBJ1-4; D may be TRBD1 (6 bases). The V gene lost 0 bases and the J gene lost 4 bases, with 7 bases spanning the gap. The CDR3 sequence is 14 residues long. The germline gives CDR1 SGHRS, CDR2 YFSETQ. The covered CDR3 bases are TGCGCCAGCAGCTTGGAGGGGGTTAATGAAAAA. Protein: CASSLEGVNEK. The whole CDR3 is CASSLEGVNEKLFF.

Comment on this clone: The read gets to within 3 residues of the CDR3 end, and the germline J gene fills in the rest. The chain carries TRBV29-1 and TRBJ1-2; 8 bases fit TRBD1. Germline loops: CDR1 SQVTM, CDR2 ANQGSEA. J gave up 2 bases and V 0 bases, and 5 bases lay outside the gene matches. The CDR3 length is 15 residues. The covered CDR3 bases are TGCAGCGTTGAAGACCGGGACAGGCCCAACTATGGC. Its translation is CSVEDRDRPNYG. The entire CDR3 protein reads CSVEDRDRPNYGYTF. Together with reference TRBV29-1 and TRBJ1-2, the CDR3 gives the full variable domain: SAVISQKPSRDICQRGTSLTIQCQVDSQVTMMFWYRQQPGQSLTLIATANQGSEATYESGFVIDKFPISRPNLTFSTLTVSNMSPEDSSIYLCSVEDRDRPNYGYTFGSGTRLTVV.

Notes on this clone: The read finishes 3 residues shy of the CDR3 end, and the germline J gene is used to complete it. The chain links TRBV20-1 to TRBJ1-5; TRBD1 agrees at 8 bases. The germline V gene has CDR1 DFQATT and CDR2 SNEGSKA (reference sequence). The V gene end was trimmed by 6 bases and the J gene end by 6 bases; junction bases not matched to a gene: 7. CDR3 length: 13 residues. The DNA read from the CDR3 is TGCAGTGCGATCGGACAGGGTTTTCAGCCC. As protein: CSAIGQGFQP. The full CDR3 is CSAIGQGFQPQHF.

CDR3 DNA, as far as it was read: TGTGCCTGGAGTAACGCGGGGGCAGATACG. This sequence encodes CAWSNAGADT. The full CDR3 sequence reads CAWSNAGADTQYF. The V gene is TRBV30, the J gene TRBJ2-3; 7 bases are a match to TRBD2. The read ends 3 residues early relative to the CDR3; the germline J gene fills the gap. Germline V gene data show CDR1 as GTSNPN and CDR2 as SVGIG (reference sequence). With 2 bases clipped from V and 4 bases from J, the junction kept 3 bases outside the gene matches. This CDR3 spans 13 amino acids.